Sequencing of this T cell receptor (beta chain) was carried out in a study of blood T cell repertoires in COVID-19. Study overall: COVID-19 samples collected from the United States, Italy and Spain covered acute and convalescent phases. T cells, B-cell-depleted T cells, or PBMCs provided the cDNA or gDNA that served as material.

Authors' processing steps: Nucleated cell counts were estimated from reference gene primer amplification. The protocol was immunoSEQ multiplex PCR, while the TCRdb copy is restricted to in-frame clones and leaves out a portion. The DNA was the basis for D and trimming; V, J and clone size are from that table. This table holds more than 95,000 clones, around four fifths found once. The CDR3 has 12 residues. With 2 bases removed from V and 6 bases from J, the gap between germline ends came to 8 bases. What was sequenced was peripheral blood. The sequence was collected from a human donor in a cohort sampled during active COVID-19. This chain joins TRBV12-3 or TRBV12-4 and TRBJ2-7; D might be TRBD1 (5 bases). CDR3 sequence reads: CASSLSGLEQYF. The CDR3 DNA follows: TGTGCCAGCAGTTTATCAGGGCTCGAGCAGTACTTC.